One and the same sample provided the 17 T cell receptor beta chains below, sequenced in a study of human T cells and chemical hapten exposure. Documented time point: patch test 1, 2 weeks after DPC sensitization. Treatment meaning: therapeutic diphenylcyclopropenone sensitization with weekly scalp DPC. One entry per CDR3 protein results from TCRdb running MiXCR on the RACE reads. There are about 120,000 distinct CDR3 sequences in the sample; about 12% occur only once, and around 1.4% lies in the top ten. This sample comprised whole blood, obtained in connection with sensitization to the hapten diphenylcyclopropenone (DPC). The source is a woman in her fifties or sixties with alopecia areata. Some clones in this sample may be carry-over from other donors' samples.

This rearrangement joins TRBV27 to TRBJ2-3, with D tentatively TRBD1 or TRBD2 (5 bases each). Germline CDR1 MNHEY, CDR2 SMNVEV (reference sequence). The CDR3 is made up of 14 amino acids. V lost 3 bases and J lost 2, with 9 bases in between. DNA of the CDR3: TGTGCCAGCAGTTTTTTCGGGGCCACAGATACGCAGTATTTT. Protein product: CASSFFGATDTQYF.

This clonotype turned up a few times. This chain connects TRBV4-2 to TRBJ2-3; 7 bases are a match to TRBD1. The CDR3 contains 15 residues. The germline V gene has CDR1 LGHNA and CDR2 YNFKEQ. With 0 bases clipped from V and 5 bases from J, the junction kept 5 bases outside the gene matches. This chain's CDR3 is CASSQEGTVEDTQYF. The CDR3 nucleotides are TGTGCCAGCAGCCAAGAAGGGACAGTGGAAGATACGCAGTATTTT.

V gene TRBV28 combines with J gene TRBJ2-4, with D unclear. The germline CDR1 and CDR2 sequences are MDHEN and SYDVKM. V lost 6 bases and J 0 bases, leaving 9 bases between the germline ends. The length of the CDR3 is 14 residues. The CDR3 loop is CASSDVLAKNIQYF. In nucleotides, the CDR3 is TGTGCCAGCAGCGATGTACTAGCCAAAAACATTCAGTACTTC.

The table lists this clonotype with many counts. This chain connects TRBV21-1 to TRBJ1-5; the table names TRBD1, a call not compared with the DNA. TRBV21-1 counts as a pseudogene. The CDR3 spans 17 residues. CDR3 nucleotide sequence: TGTGCCAGCAGCCCAAGGGGGACACCCTATAGCAATCAGCCCCAGCATTTT. Amino acid sequence: CASSPRGTPYSNQPQHF.

This clonotype was found many times. J is TRBJ1-1 and V is TRBV5-1, with unresolved D. The V and J ends lost 3 bases and 0 bases respectively, with 21 bases between them. Germline V gene sequence: CDR1 SGHRS, CDR2 YFSETQ. The CDR3 totals 18 residues. CDR3 sequence reads: CASSSDPQWGGVNTEAFF. CDR3 bases: TGCGCCAGCAGCTCAGACCCACAGTGGGGTGGGGTGAACACTGAAGCTTTCTTT.

This clonotype showed up just a few times. The V call is TRBV6-5, the J call TRBJ2-5; the match to TRBD2 covers 9 bases. The CDR3 contains 13 residues. Germline CDR1 reads MNHEY; CDR2 reads SVGAGI. V was pared by 4 bases and J by 6 bases, with 3 bases of the junction left unmatched. The CDR3 here is CASSSGLAKTQYF. The DNA for the CDR3 is TGTGCCAGCAGTTCCGGACTAGCGAAGACCCAGTACTTC.

The V gene is TRBV6-5, the J gene TRBJ1-1; no reliable D call. The CDR3 loop spans 13 amino acids. The V end lost 4 bases, the J end lost 12 bases, and 18 bases lay between the germline ends. Germline CDR1 and CDR2: MNHEY and SVGAGI. DNA for the CDR3: TGTGCCAGCAGTTTCCAGAAACAGCTGTCTACTTTCTTT. Its protein product is CASSFQKQLSTFF.

The chain carries TRBV2 and TRBJ1-1, with D perhaps matching TRBD1 (5 bases). There are 14 residues in the CDR3. V lost 5 bases and J lost 1, with 11 bases in between. Germline-derived CDR1 and CDR2 are SNHLY and FYNNEI. The CDR3 loop reads CASSPDSGNTEAFF. CDR3 nucleotides: TGTGCCAGCAGTCCCGACAGTGGGAACACTGAAGCTTTCTTT. The whole variable domain, filled in from reference TRBV2 and TRBJ1-1, reads EPEVTQTPSHQVTQMGQEVILRCVPISNHLYFYWYRQILGQKVEFLVSFYNNEISEKSEIFDDQFSVERPDGSNFTLKIRSTKLEDSAMYFCASSPDSGNTEAFFGQGTRLTVV.

The sample holds many counts of this clonotype. This chain links TRBV12-3 or TRBV12-4 with TRBJ2-5, with D tentatively TRBD1 (5 bases). Trimming took 6 bases from V and 3 from J, leaving 11 bases between them. The CDR3 length is 13 residues. The CDR3 bases are TGTGCCAGCAGCCCTGACAGAGAAGAGACCCAGTACTTC. Its translation is CASSPDREETQYF.

This clonotype has a count of ten or more. V is TRBV3-1 and J is TRBJ1-1; D is possibly TRBD1 (5 bases). The V end lost 1 base, the J end lost 1 base, and 10 bases lay between the germline ends. The CDR3 is 15 residues long. In germline, CDR1 is LGHDT, CDR2 YNNKEL (reference sequence). Here the CDR3 reads CASSQGPRANTEAFF. The CDR3 DNA follows: TGTGCCAGCAGCCAAGGCCCCAGGGCGAACACTGAAGCTTTCTTT.

This chain joins TRBV10-3 and TRBJ2-1; D unresolved. The V gene lost 4 bases and the J gene lost 10 bases, with 8 bases spanning the gap. Per the germline V gene, CDR1 is ENHRY and CDR2 is SYGVKD. The CDR3 is 11 residues long. CDR3 in DNA: TGTGCCATCAGTGTAGGGCCCGAGCAGTTCTTC. It is translated as CAISVGPEQFF.

Only a few counts were recorded for this clonotype. The rearrangement joins TRBV7-2 to TRBJ2-1; 13 bases match TRBD2. Germline loops: CDR1 SGHTA, CDR2 FQGNSA. V trimming: 2 bases; J trimming: 4 bases; junction bases outside the gene matches: 8. The CDR3 is 18 amino acids. For the CDR3, the DNA is TGTGCCAGCAGCTTAACACTAGCGGGAGGGATTGGGTACAATGAGCAGTTCTTC. This gives the protein CASSLTLAGGIGYNEQFF.

This clonotype was counted only a few times. The chain employs TRBV28 and TRBJ2-5; D call uncertain. V was shortened by 3 bases and J by 1 base, with 12 bases between the two germline ends. CDR1 and CDR2 from the germline V gene are MDHEN and SYDVKM. This CDR3 region has 15 residues. CDR3 nucleotides: TGTGCCAGCAGTTTTAAGGGCGCGGTCCAAGAGACCCAGTACTTC. This encodes CASSFKGAVQETQYF.

V and J are TRBV6-5 and TRBJ1-2; D remains unclear. Germline CDR1 MNHEY, CDR2 SVGAGI. Between the trimmed V and J ends, which lost 5 bases and 0 bases, there was a span of 16 bases. The CDR3 spans 16 residues. The CDR3 spells CASSPQVLIPNYGYTF. CDR3 sequence (DNA): TGTGCCAGCAGTCCCCAGGTCCTGATCCCTAACTATGGCTACACCTTC.

The V call is TRBV20-1, the J call TRBJ1-6; maybe TRBD1 (5 bases). This CDR3 is 15 amino acids long. CDR1 DFQATT and CDR2 SNEGSKA come from the germline V gene (reference sequence). Trimming removed 3 bases at V and 4 bases at J, with 13 bases between. CDR3 sequence (DNA): TGCAGTGCTAGTTCCAGGGACCAATATAATTCACCCCTCCACTTT. The encoded protein is CSASSRDQYNSPLHF.

This clonotype was recorded a few times. The chain combines TRBV5-6 with TRBJ1-2; 8 nucleotides agree with TRBD1. Germline CDR1 and CDR2: SGHDT and YYEEEE. V was pared by 3 bases and J by 4 bases, with 5 bases of the junction left unmatched. The CDR3 runs to 14 residues. The CDR3 loop reads CASSSPTGGYGYTF. The CDR3 coding sequence is TGTGCCAGCAGCTCGCCCACAGGGGGCTATGGCTACACCTTC.

This clonotype was observed at least ten times. The chain carries TRBV5-1 and TRBJ1-1; D gene ambiguous. This CDR3 spans 12 amino acids. V shed 1 base and J shed 4 bases, with 5 bases lying between them. Germline V gives CDR1 SGHRS, CDR2 YFSETQ. The CDR3 DNA sequence: TGCGCCAGCAGCTTGCCCAGCACTGAAGCTTTCTTT. It yields the protein CASSLPSTEAFF.